This entry lists 20 T cell receptor beta chains sequenced from one sample in a study of T cell repertoires and HLA-DP antigens. No antigen has been assigned to these receptors. Repertoires were generated with immunoSEQ multiplex PCR, while TCRdb's copy carries only in-frame clones and drops some. The table lists approximately 100,000 clones, approximately 89% of them singletons. Material for sequencing was CD4+ T cells from PBMCs. These receptors were collected from a man aged 50 to 60 in good health and CMV-seronegative.

This chain uses TRBV11-3 with TRBJ2-1; maybe TRBD1 (5 bases). The CDR3 covers 16 residues. The V gene's germline CDR1 is SGHNT and CDR2 YENEEA. Trimming took 0 bases from V and 2 from J, leaving 11 bases between them. The CDR3 spells CASSLDWQGPYNEQFF. The CDR3 coding sequence is TGTGCCAGCAGCTTAGATTGGCAGGGCCCCTACAATGAGCAGTTCTTC.

CDR3 sequence reads: CASSSLRAGIRTDTQYF. The CDR3 DNA follows: TGTGCCAGCAGCTCCCTAAGGGCGGGTATACGCACAGATACGCAGTATTTT. This chain uses TRBV7-9 with TRBJ2-3; the D gene is possibly TRBD2 (5 bases). Between the trimmed V and J ends, which lost 4 bases and 1 base, there was a span of 18 bases. The CDR3 covers 17 residues. Germline lookup yields CDR1 SEHNR and CDR2 FQNEAQ (reference sequence).

In this sample, this clone turned up once. This chain connects TRBV19 to TRBJ2-7; D gene unclear. V lost 6 bases, J lost 4 bases, and 19 bases lay in between. Germline V CDR1 and CDR2: LNHDA, SQIVND (reference sequence). The CDR3 is 15 amino acids. In nucleotides, the CDR3 is TGTGCCAGTAGCCAAACTCCGGGCCCCGATTACGAGCAGTACTTC. As protein: CASSQTPGPDYEQYF.

V is TRBV5-4 and J is TRBJ2-5; possible D gene TRBD2, 6 bases. Germline-derived CDR1 and CDR2 are SGHNT and YYREEE (reference sequence). This CDR3 spans 13 amino acids. V was trimmed by 1 base and J by 4 bases, leaving 8 bases between them. The CDR3 DNA reads TGTGCCAGCAGCTTGCGCGGGGTAGAGACCCAGTACTTC. Residues: CASSLRGVETQYF.

CDR3 nucleotides: TGCGCCAGCAGCCAAGATGCCAGGGGGGCAGATGAAAAACTGTTTTTT. It translates to CASSQDARGADEKLFF. The chain carries TRBV4-3 and TRBJ1-4; 7 bases agree with TRBD1. CDR3 length equals 16 residues. Germline-derived CDR1 and CDR2 are LGHNA and YSLEER. The V segment lost 0 bases and the J segment 6 bases; nucleotides outside the gene matches: 7.

In its sample, this clone was seen once. The rearrangement joins TRBV7-2 to TRBJ1-1; a weak D match, TRBD1 (6 bases). Trimming shortened V by 4 bases and J by 6 bases, and 15 bases separated the two germline ends. CDR1 is SGHTA, CDR2 FQGNSA, per germline. The CDR3 spans 14 residues. The DNA of the CDR3 is TGTGCCAGCAGCTCACGCAGATCAGGGGCTGAAGCTTTCTTT. It codes for CASSSRRSGAEAFF.

V gene TRBV30 combines with J gene TRBJ2-5; 8 bases agree with TRBD1. The J call may be mistaken, given a closer DNA end match to TRBJ2-7. This CDR3 region has 21 residues. From germline, CDR1 is GTSNPN and CDR2 SVGIG (reference sequence). Here the CDR3 DNA reads TGTGCCTGGAGTGTAAACCCCGTTAGACGATATAACAGGGGGAACAACTACGAGCAGTACTTC. Protein: CAWSVNPVRRYNRGNNYEQYF.

The rearrangement uses TRBV28 and TRBJ1-5; D not certain. Germline CDR1 is MDHEN and CDR2 is SYDVKM. V was pared by 3 bases and J by 2 bases, with 8 bases between. This CDR3 comprises 14 residues. The DNA of the CDR3 is TGTGCCAGCAGTTTGACGGGCCGCAATCAGCCCCAGCATTTT. Its protein product is CASSLTGRNQPQHF.

This chain joins TRBV6-5 and TRBJ1-4, with D uncertain. V gave up 5 bases and J gave up 3 bases, with 10 bases separating them. This CDR3 is 14 amino acids long. Germline assignment: CDR1 MNHEY and CDR2 SVGAGI. CDR3 DNA: TGTGCCAGCAGTCGCCGAGGTCCTAATGAAAAACTGTTTTTT. Protein product: CASSRRGPNEKLFF.

The chain carries TRBV27 and TRBJ2-2; 9 bases are a match to TRBD1. The CDR3 has 16 amino acids. CDR1 MNHEY and CDR2 SMNVEV come from the germline V gene (reference sequence). Trimming removed 4 bases from V and 6 bases from J; junction bases left unmatched: 9. The CDR3 sequence is CASSSGTGTLPGELFF. The CDR3 DNA follows: TGTGCCAGCAGTTCCGGGACAGGGACACTTCCCGGGGAGCTGTTTTTT.

The chain recombines TRBV6-5 with TRBJ2-1; D gene ambiguous. CDR3 length: 10 amino acids. Germline loops: CDR1 MNHEY, CDR2 SVGAGI. V was trimmed by 8 bases and J by 4 bases, leaving 3 bases between them. In DNA, the CDR3 is TGTGCCAGCGGATACAATGAGCAGTTCTTC. It encodes CASGYNEQFF.

The V gene is TRBV10-2, the J gene TRBJ2-7; 7 bases match TRBD2. This CDR3 comprises 14 residues. The junction had 7 bases not matched to a gene; V was cut back by 8 bases and J by 0 bases. The germline gives CDR1 WSHSY, CDR2 SAAADI. The CDR3 is CASSLGGSSYEQYF. CDR3 sequence (DNA): TGCGCCAGCTCCCTCGGGGGGAGCTCCTACGAGCAGTACTTC.

V is TRBV18 and J is TRBJ2-7; 7 nucleotides match TRBD1. Losses at the gene ends were 3 bases for V and 3 bases for J; bases not matched to a gene: 5. CDR3 size: 14 residues. CDR1 and CDR2 (germline): KGHSH, LQKENI. CDR3 in amino acids: CASSPPGQYYEQYF. The CDR3 DNA follows: TGTGCCAGCTCACCGCCGGGACAGTACTACGAGCAGTACTTC.

The rearrangement links TRBV4-3 to TRBJ1-2; D is undetermined. V was shortened by 2 bases and J by 6 bases, with 16 bases between the two germline ends. This CDR3 contains 15 residues. Germline CDR1 LGHNA, CDR2 YSLEER. CDR3 nucleotide sequence: TGCGCCAGCAGCCAATCTCGCGCTCGAATCAATGGCTACACCTTC. Translating gives CASSQSRARINGYTF.

This chain uses TRBV19 with TRBJ2-1; 12 bases fit TRBD2. The CDR3 covers 18 residues. The V gene's germline CDR1 is LNHDA and CDR2 SQIVND (reference sequence). J gave up 6 bases and V 10 bases, and 19 bases lay outside the gene matches. Here the CDR3 DNA reads TGTGCCACAACTCCGGGACAGCTCCGGACTAGCGGGGTCAATGAGCAGTTCTTC. Its protein product is CATTPGQLRTSGVNEQFF. Complete variable domain (other parts from reference TRBV19 and TRBJ2-1): DGGITQSPKYLFRKEGQNVTLSCEQNLNHDAMYWYRQDPGQGLRLIYYSQIVNDFQKGDIAEGYSVSREKKESFPLTVTSAQKNPTAFYLCATTPGQLRTSGVNEQFFGPGTRLTVL.

In its sample, this clone was seen once. The chain carries TRBV7-9 and TRBJ2-3; no reliable D call. There are 13 residues in the CDR3. Trimming removed 8 bases from V and 0 bases from J, with 9 bases in between. Germline loops: CDR1 SEHNR, CDR2 FQNEAQ (reference sequence). Here the CDR3 DNA reads TGTGCCAGCCGGCAAACTAGCACAGATACGCAGTATTTT. Residues: CASRQTSTDTQYF.

This clone was recorded only once. The chain carries TRBV5-4 and TRBJ1-1; D remains ambiguous. The germline gives CDR1 SGHNT, CDR2 YYREEE (reference sequence). V lost 2 bases, J lost 1 base, and 6 bases lay in between. The CDR3 consists of 13 residues. The CDR3 reads CASSFTENTEAFF. CDR3 sequence (DNA): TGTGCCAGCAGCTTTACAGAGAACACTGAAGCTTTCTTT.

This rearrangement joins TRBV5-4 to TRBJ2-7; 8 bases are shared with TRBD2. Germline CDR1 SGHNT, CDR2 YYREEE (reference sequence). CDR3 length: 15 amino acids. After removal of 0 bases from V and 0 bases from J, the junction contained 2 bases not matched to a gene. The CDR3 protein is CASSLAGGASYEQYF. The CDR3 DNA is TGTGCCAGCAGCTTGGCCGGGGGGGCCTCCTACGAGCAGTACTTC.

The chain recombines TRBV7-9 with TRBJ2-3, with D tentatively TRBD1 (6 bases). Trimming cost V 4 bases and J 4 bases, with 9 bases left between them. The CDR3 contains 13 residues. Germline V lookup: CDR1 SEHNR, CDR2 FQNEAQ (reference sequence). CDR3 protein: CASSSRGPDTQYF. The DNA of the CDR3 is TGTGCCAGCAGCTCCAGGGGTCCAGATACGCAGTATTTT.

This chain links TRBV6-5 with TRBJ2-7, with TRBD1 matching over 11 bases. CDR3 size: 14 residues. Losses at the gene ends were 7 bases for V and 3 bases for J; bases not matched to a gene: 5. Per the germline V gene, CDR1 is MNHEY and CDR2 is SVGAGI. The chain's CDR3 is CASMDRGRSYEQYF. The CDR3 DNA reads as TGTGCCAGCATGGACAGGGGGCGCAGCTACGAGCAGTACTTC.